The 18 T cell receptor beta chains given below trace back to one sample, sequenced in a study of blood T cell repertoires in COVID-19. Assay used: immunoSEQ multiplex PCR; TCRdb lists only in-frame clones, some missing. The table shows some 100,000 clones, with 88% occurring only once. The sequencing sample was made of peripheral blood. These receptors were collected from an older woman with acute or convalescent COVID-19.

The chain links TRBV10-3 to TRBJ2-5, with D tentatively TRBD1 (7 bases). CDR1 is ENHRY, CDR2 SYGVKD, per germline. With 7 bases removed from V and 1 base from J, the gap between germline ends came to 10 bases. This CDR3 has 13 amino acids. DNA for the CDR3: TGTGCCATCACGCGGGACAGCCAAGAGACCCAGTACTTC. It yields the protein CAITRDSQETQYF.

This chain joins TRBV7-2 and TRBJ2-1, with 8 nucleotides matching TRBD2. CDR3 length equals 13 residues. Trimming removed 5 bases from V and 15 bases from J; junction bases left unmatched: 12. Germline CDR1 and CDR2: SGHTA and FQGNSA. The CDR3 loop is CASSSGGSGEGFF. In nucleotides, the CDR3 is TGTGCCAGCAGCAGCGGAGGTAGCGGGGAAGGGTTCTTC.

The genes are TRBV11-2 and TRBJ2-7; 10 bases are a match to TRBD2. J lost 4 bases, V lost 4 bases, and 10 bases had no gene match. CDR1 is SGHAT and CDR2 is FQNNGV in the germline V gene. This CDR3 contains 16 residues. CDR3 in amino acids: CASSSWGLAGDYEQYV. The CDR3 DNA sequence: TGTGCCAGCAGCTCATGGGGGCTAGCGGGAGATTACGAGCAGTACGTC.

V is TRBV7-2 and J is TRBJ2-1, with D possibly matching TRBD2 (6 bases). Trimming pared 0 bases from V and 5 bases from J, leaving 11 bases between. The CDR3 is made up of 15 amino acids. Germline V gene sequence: CDR1 SGHTA, CDR2 FQGNSA. Written as DNA, the CDR3 is TGTGCCAGCAGCTTAGCGGGGGGAAGGGACAATGAGCAGTTCTTC. It codes for CASSLAGGRDNEQFF.

The gene calls are TRBV7-2 and TRBJ2-4; 8 bases fit TRBD2. Germline values: CDR1 SGHTA, CDR2 FQGNSA. J was trimmed by 0 bases and V by 5 bases; bases with no gene match: 6. This CDR3 spans 16 amino acids. CDR3 DNA: TGTGCCAGCAGCGCCTTTAGCGGGGTAGCCAAAAACATTCAGTACTTC. The encoded protein is CASSAFSGVAKNIQYF.

This clone was observed a single time. The chain recombines TRBV5-1 with TRBJ2-2; 14 positions match TRBD2. The CDR3 is 18 amino acids. Germline lookup yields CDR1 SGHRS and CDR2 YFSETQ. The junction had 8 bases not matched to a gene; V was cut back by 4 bases and J by 3 bases. The DNA for the CDR3 is TGCGCCAGCAGCGGCGGGACTAGCGGGAGTTTAGACACCGGGGAGCTGTTTTTT. It yields the protein CASSGGTSGSLDTGELFF.

CDR3 DNA sequence: TGTGCCAGCAGTGAAGAAGGACAGGGGACCTACGAGCAGTACTTC. Protein product: CASSEEGQGTYEQYF. This chain joins TRBV6-1 and TRBJ2-7, with 9 bases lining up with TRBD1. Per the germline V gene, CDR1 is MNHNS and CDR2 is SASEGT. The junction had 3 bases not matched to a gene; V was cut back by 1 base and J by 2 bases. CDR3 size: 15 residues.

The chain links TRBV19 to TRBJ1-2; 9 positions agree with TRBD1. Germline V CDR1 and CDR2: LNHDA, SQIVND (reference sequence). V was pared by 8 bases and J by 2 bases, with 12 bases of the junction left unmatched. The CDR3 consists of 16 residues. The DNA for the CDR3 is TGTGCCAGTCGCTCGACAGGGGGGAGGATCAACTATGGCTACACCTTC. Amino acid sequence: CASRSTGGRINYGYTF.

This clone was recorded once. The V and J genes are TRBV7-9 and TRBJ2-6; D is uncertain. There are 18 residues in the CDR3. The V gene's germline CDR1 is SEHNR and CDR2 FQNEAQ (reference sequence). V shed 3 bases and J shed 2 bases, with 17 bases lying between them. CDR3 nucleotide sequence: TGTGCCAGCAGCTTGGAGCAAGGTTTGGTCGCTGGGGCCAACGTCCTGACTTTC. Residues: CASSLEQGLVAGANVLTF.

The genes are TRBV29-1 and TRBJ2-5, with a tentative D call TRBD1 (6 bases). The CDR3 runs to 13 residues. With 7 bases removed from V and 7 bases from J, the gap between germline ends came to 19 bases. From germline, CDR1 is SQVTM and CDR2 ANQGSEA. CDR3 bases: TGCAGCGGAGACCACAGGGATGGGGGGACCCAGTACTTC. It translates to CSGDHRDGGTQYF.

This clone has a handful of counts. The V and J genes are TRBV16 and TRBJ1-2, with D possibly being TRBD1 (5 bases). The V end lost 0 bases, the J end lost 8 bases, and 13 bases lay between the germline ends. The CDR3 runs 14 residues. CDR1 and CDR2 (germline): KGHSY, FQNENV. The CDR3 DNA follows: TGTGCCAGCAGCCAATCGATGGCAGGGTTCGGCTACACCTTC. Encoded protein: CASSQSMAGFGYTF.

This CDR3 is CASSPQGDRGGRAFF. The DNA for the CDR3 is TGTGCCAGCTCACCCCAGGGTGACAGGGGCGGGAGAGCTTTCTTT. The chain is built from TRBV18 and TRBJ1-1; 8 bases agree with TRBD1. The CDR3 has 15 residues. CDR1 KGHSH and CDR2 LQKENI come from the germline V gene. V was pared by 3 bases and J by 10 bases, with 13 bases of the junction left unmatched.

This clone was detected only once. The chain is built from TRBV6-5 and TRBJ1-1; TRBD1 is a possible D gene (6 bases). The V end was cut by 5 bases, the J end by 7 bases, with 8 bases between. In germline, CDR1 is MNHEY, CDR2 SVGAGI. The CDR3 spans 11 residues. In nucleotides, the CDR3 is TGTGCCAGCAGTCAGGGGAGTGAAGCTTTCTTT. Its protein product is CASSQGSEAFF.

V gene TRBV24-1 combines with J gene TRBJ2-2; D is undetermined. The length of the CDR3 is 13 residues. Germline CDR1 and CDR2: KGHDR and SFDVKD. Trimming shortened V by 4 bases and J by 3 bases, and 5 bases separated the two germline ends. The CDR3 loop reads CATSERHTGELFF. The CDR3, as DNA: TGTGCCACCAGTGAGAGGCACACCGGGGAGCTGTTTTTT.

DNA of the CDR3: TGTGCCAGCACCCGCGGGGCCTCCCATGGCTACACCTTC. It is translated as CASTRGASHGYTF. The chain couples TRBV3-1 (or the pseudogene TRBV3-2) to TRBJ1-2; maybe TRBD1 (5 bases). V dropped 7 bases and J dropped 6 bases, with 15 bases sitting between them. This CDR3 has 13 residues. Per germline, CDR1 LGHDT and CDR2 YNNKEL (reference sequence).

The V and J genes are TRBV28 and TRBJ1-5; 10 bases agree with TRBD1. The J segment lost 2 bases and the V segment lost 4 bases, leaving 5 bases of the junction unmatched. The CDR3 is 16 residues long. Per germline, CDR1 MDHEN and CDR2 SYDVKM. CDR3 coding DNA: TGTGCCAGCAGTTCGACAGGGGGCCGAGGCAATCAGCCCCAGCATTTT. As protein: CASSSTGGRGNQPQHF.

This chain links TRBV10-3 with TRBJ1-2, with 8 bases aligning to TRBD1. The V segment lost 8 bases and the J segment 7 bases; nucleotides outside the gene matches: 12. Germline CDR1 reads ENHRY; CDR2 reads SYGVKD. The CDR3 has 14 residues. The CDR3 DNA sequence: TGTGCCATCGCCCCGGGCAGGGGGCTTAGTGGCTACACCTTC. It encodes CAIAPGRGLSGYTF.

The genes are TRBV6-1 and TRBJ1-3, with 7 bases fitting TRBD1. The V gene's germline CDR1 is MNHNS and CDR2 SASEGT. The CDR3 loop spans 15 amino acids. Unmatched junction bases numbered 1, after V lost 0 bases and J lost 2 bases. As DNA, the CDR3 is TGTGCCAGCAGTGAAGCCGACAGGGCTGGAAACACCATATATTTT. Amino acid sequence: CASSEADRAGNTIYF.